The 7 T cell receptor beta chains in this list originate from one sample, sequenced in a study of blood T cell repertoires in COVID-19. Profiled with immunoSEQ multiplex PCR; TCRdb holds only in-frame clones, not every one. The data contain more than 250,000 clones, approximately 89% of them singletons. Sequenced input: peripheral blood. The receptors derive from a woman aged 25 to 39 with COVID-19, enrolled during active disease.

The CDR3 bases are TGCGCCAGTTCCAGGGCAACTAATGAAAAACTGTTTTTT. This sequence encodes CASSRATNEKLFF. The V and J genes are TRBV5-1 and TRBJ1-4, with D maybe TRBD1 (5 bases). The V and J ends lost 8 bases and 0 bases respectively, with 8 bases between them. Germline V gene lookup returns CDR1 SGHRS and CDR2 YFSETQ. This CDR3 has 13 residues.

This clone was seen a handful of times. V and J are TRBV5-4 and TRBJ2-2, with 7 bases fitting TRBD1. V shed 0 bases, J shed 0 bases, and the junction held 2 bases outside the gene matches. The CDR3 sequence is 16 residues long. CDR1 is SGHNT and CDR2 is YYREEE in the germline V gene (reference sequence). CDR3: CASSLEGAANTGELFF. For the CDR3, the DNA is TGTGCCAGCAGCTTGGAGGGGGCCGCGAACACCGGGGAGCTGTTTTTT.

The rearrangement links TRBV9 to TRBJ1-6; D perhaps matches TRBD1 (6 bases). The CDR3 runs to 15 residues. Trimming shortened V by 4 bases and J by 7 bases, and 15 bases separated the two germline ends. Germline CDR1 reads SGDLS; CDR2 reads YYNGEE. For the CDR3, the DNA is TGTGCCAGCAGCCCAAACGGGGGGCTAAATTCACCCCTCCACTTT. This gives the protein CASSPNGGLNSPLHF.

The chain couples TRBV15 to TRBJ1-3, with D unresolved. The CDR3 consists of 16 residues. Germline V gene sequence: CDR1 LNHNV, CDR2 YYDKDF (reference sequence). V dropped 0 bases and J dropped 0 bases, with 9 bases sitting between them. The CDR3 region has the DNA TGTGCCACCAGCAGAGATGAGGAAAGCTCTGGAAACACCATATATTTT. This gives the protein CATSRDEESSGNTIYF.

This clone was detected once. V usage is TRBV2 and J usage is TRBJ1-6, with 9 nucleotides matching TRBD1. Germline loops: CDR1 SNHLY, CDR2 FYNNEI. The V and J ends lost 5 bases and 9 bases, in that order; junction bases with no gene match: 5. This CDR3 region has 14 residues. CDR3 sequence: CASSLQGARSPLHF. CDR3 DNA: TGTGCCAGCAGTCTACAGGGGGCTCGTTCACCCCTCCACTTT.

V usage is TRBV9 and J usage is TRBJ1-4; weak D call: TRBD1 (5 bases). From germline, CDR1 is SGDLS and CDR2 YYNGEE. CDR3 length: 14 amino acids. The V gene lost 0 bases and the J gene lost 3 bases, with 6 bases spanning the gap. CDR3 sequence reads: CASSVGGPNEKLFF. The CDR3, as DNA: TGTGCCAGCAGCGTAGGGGGCCCTAATGAAAAACTGTTTTTT. Combining the CDR3 with reference TRBV9 and TRBJ1-4 gives the whole variable domain DSGVTQTPKHLITATGQRVTLRCSPRSGDLSVYWYQQSLDQGLQFLIQYYNGEERAKGNILERFSAQQFPDLHSELNLSSLELGDSALYFCASSVGGPNEKLFFGSGTQLSVL.

The V call is TRBV5-1, the J call TRBJ1-1; perhaps TRBD1 as D (5 bases). Looked up from germline, CDR1 is SGHRS and CDR2 is YFSETQ. The V and J ends lost 3 bases and 6 bases respectively, with 12 bases between them. The length of the CDR3 is 13 residues. DNA of the CDR3: TGCGCCAGCAGCTCTTACGGGGACTCTGAAGCTTTCTTT. The encoded protein is CASSSYGDSEAFF.